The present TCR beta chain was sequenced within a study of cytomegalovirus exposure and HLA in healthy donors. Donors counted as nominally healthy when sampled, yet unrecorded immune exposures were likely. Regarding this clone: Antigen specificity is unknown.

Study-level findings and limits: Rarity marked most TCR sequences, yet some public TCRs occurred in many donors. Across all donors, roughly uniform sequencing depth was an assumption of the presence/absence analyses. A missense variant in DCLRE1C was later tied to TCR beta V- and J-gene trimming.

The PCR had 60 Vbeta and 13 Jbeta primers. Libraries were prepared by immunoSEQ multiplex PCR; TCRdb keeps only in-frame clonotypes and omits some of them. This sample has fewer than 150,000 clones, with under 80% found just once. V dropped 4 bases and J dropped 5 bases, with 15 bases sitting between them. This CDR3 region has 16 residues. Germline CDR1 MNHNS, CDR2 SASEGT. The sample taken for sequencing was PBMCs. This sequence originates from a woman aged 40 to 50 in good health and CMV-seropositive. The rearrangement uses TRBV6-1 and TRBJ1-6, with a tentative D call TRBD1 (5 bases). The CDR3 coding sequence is TGTGCCAGCAGTGTGGACACCCGATATAATAATTCACCCCTCCACTTT. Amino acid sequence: CASSVDTRYNNSPLHF.